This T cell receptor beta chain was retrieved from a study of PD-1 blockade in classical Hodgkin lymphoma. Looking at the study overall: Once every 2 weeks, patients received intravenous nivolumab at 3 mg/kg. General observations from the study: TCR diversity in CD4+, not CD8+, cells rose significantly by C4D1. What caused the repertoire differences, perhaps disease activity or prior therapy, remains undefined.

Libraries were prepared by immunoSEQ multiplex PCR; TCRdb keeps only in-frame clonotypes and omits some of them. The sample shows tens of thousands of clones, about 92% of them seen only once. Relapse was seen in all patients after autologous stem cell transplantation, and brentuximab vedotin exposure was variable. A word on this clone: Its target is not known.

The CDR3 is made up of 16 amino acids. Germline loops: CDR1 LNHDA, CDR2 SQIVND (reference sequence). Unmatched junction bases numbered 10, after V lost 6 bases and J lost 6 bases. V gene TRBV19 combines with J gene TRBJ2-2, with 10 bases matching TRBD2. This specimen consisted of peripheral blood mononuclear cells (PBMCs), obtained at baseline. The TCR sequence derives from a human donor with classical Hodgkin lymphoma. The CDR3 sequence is CASRTVAGGSAGELFF. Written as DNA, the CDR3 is TGTGCCAGTAGAACGGTAGCGGGAGGATCGGCCGGGGAGCTGTTTTTT.